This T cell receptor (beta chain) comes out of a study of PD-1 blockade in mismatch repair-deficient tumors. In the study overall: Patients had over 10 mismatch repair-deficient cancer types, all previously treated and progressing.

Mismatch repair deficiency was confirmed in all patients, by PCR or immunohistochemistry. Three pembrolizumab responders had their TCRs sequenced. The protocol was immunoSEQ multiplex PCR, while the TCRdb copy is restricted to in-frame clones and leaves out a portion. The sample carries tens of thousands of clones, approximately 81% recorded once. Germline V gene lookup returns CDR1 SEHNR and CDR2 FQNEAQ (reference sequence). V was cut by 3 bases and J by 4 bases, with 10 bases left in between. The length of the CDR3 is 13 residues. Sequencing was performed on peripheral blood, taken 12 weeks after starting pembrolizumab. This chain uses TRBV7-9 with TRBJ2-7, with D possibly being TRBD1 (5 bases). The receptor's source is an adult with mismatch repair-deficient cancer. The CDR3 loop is CASSLQSGYEQYF. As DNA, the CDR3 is TGTGCCAGCAGCTTGCAATCAGGGTACGAGCAGTACTTC.